One and the same sample provided the 22 T cell receptor beta chains below, sequenced in a study of blood T cells in healthy people across ages. A J-beta primer mix and a sample-barcoded 5' primer were used in a second PCR of roughly 6 to 12 cycles. In TCRdb, the 5' RACE reads were re-called with MiXCR into one record per CDR3 protein. The sample holds about 1.1 million distinct CDR3 sequences, more than 30% seen once. Material: blood. The receptors shown here come from a man between 18 and 35 years old in good health.

This chain links TRBV7-8 with TRBJ1-2; D unresolved. Trimming stripped 3 bases from V and 4 bases from J, with 12 bases between. Germline CDR1 and CDR2: SGHVS and FQNEAQ. The CDR3 length is 14 residues. The CDR3 DNA sequence: TGTGCCAGCAGCTTCCGGGCCCTACTCTATGGCTACACCTTC. It specifies CASSFRALLYGYTF.

The chain links TRBV7-9 to TRBJ2-1, with 7 bases lining up with TRBD1. The V segment lost 4 bases and the J segment 2 bases; nucleotides outside the gene matches: 5. The CDR3 contains 15 residues. Germline lookup yields CDR1 SEHNR and CDR2 FQNEAQ (reference sequence). In nucleotides, the CDR3 is TGTGCCAGCAGCTCACCGGGACAGCCCTACAATGAGCAGTTCTTC. Translated: CASSSPGQPYNEQFF. The full variable domain, its missing parts supplied by reference TRBV7-9 and TRBJ2-1, is DTGVSQNPRHKITKRGQNVTFRCDPISEHNRLYWYRQTLGQGPEFLTYFQNEAQLEKSRLLSDRFSAERPKGSFSTLEIQRTEQGDSAMYLCASSSPGQPYNEQFFGPGTRLTVL.

This rearrangement joins TRBV20-1 to TRBJ2-3; tentatively, D is TRBD1 (6 bases). CDR3 length equals 15 residues. Germline CDR1 DFQATT, CDR2 SNEGSKA (reference sequence). The V and J ends lost 1 base and 2 bases respectively, with 13 bases between them. CDR3 residues: CSARADRGDTDTQYF. The CDR3 DNA sequence: TGCAGTGCTAGAGCGGACAGAGGGGACACAGATACGCAGTATTTT.

In DNA, the CDR3 is TGCAGTGCTAGGACAGGGGCGAACACCGGGGAGCTGTTTTTT. Translating it yields CSARTGANTGELFF. This sequence joins TRBV20-1 and TRBJ2-2; 8 bases are shared with TRBD1. The CDR3 contains 14 residues. Germline trimming cut 3 bases from V and 0 bases from J; bases unmatched to any gene: 0. Germline lookup yields CDR1 DFQATT and CDR2 SNEGSKA (reference sequence).

The chain recombines TRBV12-3 or TRBV12-4 with TRBJ2-5; no clear D gene. Trimming removed 5 bases from V and 4 bases from J, with 14 bases in between. CDR3 length equals 14 residues. CDR3 DNA: TGTGCCAGCAGTCCGGACGGACCATCAGAGACCCAGTACTTC. Protein: CASSPDGPSETQYF.

CDR3 sequence reads: CASSPTLGGATDTQYF. In nucleotides, the CDR3 is TGTGCCAGCAGCCCAACTCTCGGGGGGGCCACAGATACGCAGTATTTT. This rearrangement joins TRBV6-2 or TRBV6-3 to TRBJ2-3; 8 bases line up with TRBD2. Germline CDR1 MNHEY, CDR2 SVGEGT. The V segment lost 6 bases and the J segment 2 bases; nucleotides outside the gene matches: 10. The CDR3 sequence is 16 residues long.

The chain carries TRBV27 and TRBJ2-3; 8 nucleotides align to TRBD2. V was pared by 8 bases and J by 0 bases, with 4 bases of the junction left unmatched. Germline values: CDR1 MNHEY, CDR2 SMNVEV (reference sequence). This CDR3 is 14 amino acids long. Here the CDR3 reads CASHLAGSTDTQYF. In nucleotides, the CDR3 is TGTGCCAGCCACTTAGCGGGGAGCACAGATACGCAGTATTTT.

Worth noting for this clonotype: The germline gene is not matched at one end of the junction; a read error may be the cause. The chain has TRBV12-3 or TRBV12-4 and TRBJ1-2; tentatively, D is TRBD1 (5 bases). The CDR3 runs 14 residues. In DNA form, the CDR3 reads TGTGCCAGCGGTTTAGCAGGGTCTAACTATGGCTACACCTTC. Protein product: CASGLAGSNYGYTF.

V and J are TRBV7-9 and TRBJ2-3; 9 positions agree with TRBD2. This CDR3 comprises 15 residues. V lost 2 bases, J lost 9 bases, and 9 bases stayed unmatched. CDR1 is SEHNR and CDR2 is FQNEAQ in the germline V gene (reference sequence). As DNA, the CDR3 is TGTGCCAGCAGCTTACTTGCGGGGGGGCAAGGGACGCAGTATTTT. It is translated as CASSLLAGGQGTQYF.

This clonotype was recorded a few times. The chain has TRBV5-1 and TRBJ1-2; D call uncertain. With 0 bases removed from V and 6 bases from J, the gap between germline ends came to 12 bases. CDR3 size: 14 residues. Germline V gene sequence: CDR1 SGHRS, CDR2 YFSETQ. The CDR3 protein is CASSLDLLRHGYTF. The CDR3 nucleotides are TGCGCCAGCAGCTTGGATCTCCTGCGCCATGGCTACACCTTC.

The chain has TRBV25-1 and TRBJ2-1; 9 nucleotides align to TRBD1. J lost 5 bases, V lost 4 bases, and 3 bases had no gene match. Germline V gene data show CDR1 as MGHDK and CDR2 as SYGVNS. This CDR3 region has 14 residues. The CDR3 DNA reads as TGTGCCAGCAGTGCATGGACAGGGGACAATGAGCAGTTCTTC. It encodes CASSAWTGDNEQFF.

The CDR3 nucleotides read TGCAGTGCTCCGAGAGCGGGGGTCTACGAGCAGTACTTC. Translated: CSAPRAGVYEQYF. The chain couples TRBV20-1 to TRBJ2-7; 8 positions match TRBD2. The V and J ends lost 5 bases and 3 bases, in that order; junction bases with no gene match: 6. The CDR3 has 13 amino acids. Germline CDR1 and CDR2: DFQATT and SNEGSKA (reference sequence).

This clonotype occurred a few times. This chain links TRBV12-3 or TRBV12-4 with TRBJ1-1; D is perhaps TRBD1 (5 bases). The V end lost 3 bases, the J end lost 7 bases, and 15 bases lay between the germline ends. CDR3 length: 14 amino acids. Here the CDR3 reads CASSLGRAENEAFF. CDR3 bases: TGTGCCAGCAGTTTGGGCAGGGCCGAGAATGAAGCTTTCTTT.

This sequence joins TRBV2 and TRBJ1-5, with D maybe TRBD1 (5 bases). Trimming left V 8 bases short and J 4 bases short, with 15 bases between. Germline V gene data show CDR1 as SNHLY and CDR2 as FYNNEI. The CDR3 spans 14 residues. The CDR3 DNA is TGTGCCAGCTCACTTGGACGGACAAATCAGCCCCAGCATTTT. This encodes CASSLGRTNQPQHF.

The chain recombines TRBV4-2 with TRBJ1-1; D ambiguous. The germline V gene has CDR1 LGHNA and CDR2 YNFKEQ. V was trimmed by 0 bases and J by 1 base, leaving 6 bases between them. CDR3 size: 14 residues. The CDR3 nucleotides are TGTGCCAGCAGCCAAGACCAGTGGAACACTGAAGCTTTCTTT. Its translation is CASSQDQWNTEAFF.

The chain employs TRBV6-5 and TRBJ1-1; 8 nucleotides align to TRBD1. The CDR3 is made up of 12 amino acids. The germline CDR1 and CDR2 sequences are MNHEY and SVGAGI. Germline trimming cut 5 bases from V and 8 bases from J; bases unmatched to any gene: 4. CDR3 region: CASSHRQGEAFF. CDR3 nucleotides: TGTGCCAGCAGTCATCGACAGGGGGAAGCTTTCTTT.

A word on this clonotype: At one end the junction does not follow the germline gene, possibly because of a read error. The chain combines TRBV2 with TRBJ2-2; perhaps TRBD2 as D (6 bases). Per the germline V gene, CDR1 is SNHLY and CDR2 is FYNNEI. This CDR3 region has 14 residues. The CDR3 DNA reads TGTGCCAGCAGTGAGCTAACGAACACCGGGGGGCTGTTTTTT. Its protein product is CASSELTNTGGLFF.

This clonotype was seen only a few times. The CDR3 DNA sequence: TGCAGTGCTAGAGATCGGGACAGGGGGCACAATGAGCAGTACTTC. It translates to CSARDRDRGHNEQYF. V usage is TRBV20-1 and J usage is TRBJ2-7, with TRBD1 identical over 12 bases. The CDR3 spans 15 residues. V shed 0 bases and J 7 bases; nucleotides not matched to a gene: 7. Germline CDR1 is DFQATT and CDR2 is SNEGSKA (reference sequence).

This chain connects TRBV4-2 to TRBJ2-7; 10 nucleotides line up with TRBD1. After removal of 4 bases from V and 3 bases from J, the junction contained 6 bases not matched to a gene. The CDR3 loop spans 15 amino acids. Germline CDR1 reads LGHNA; CDR2 reads YNFKEQ. CDR3 bases: TGTGCCAGCAGCCGCGGACAGGGGGGATACTACGAGCAGTACTTC. Translation: CASSRGQGGYYEQYF.

The sample holds a few counts of this clonotype. This sequence joins TRBV6-2 or TRBV6-3 and TRBJ1-1; D gene uncertain. V was pared by 2 bases and J by 4 bases, with 14 bases between. Germline V gene sequence: CDR1 MNHEY, CDR2 SVGEGT. The CDR3 runs to 15 residues. The CDR3 sequence: CASSYAIDEGTEAFF. In DNA, the CDR3 is TGTGCCAGCAGTTACGCGATCGACGAGGGCACTGAAGCTTTCTTT.

The chain combines TRBV2 with TRBJ2-3; D possibly matches TRBD1 or TRBD2 (5 bases each). CDR1 SNHLY and CDR2 FYNNEI come from the germline V gene. This CDR3 is 12 amino acids long. The CDR3: CTVGPSTDTQYF. For the CDR3, the DNA is TGTACCGTGGGACCTAGCACAGATACGCAGTATTTT.

The genes are TRBV6-1 and TRBJ1-5; D gene ambiguous. V was shortened by 7 bases and J by 4 bases, with 11 bases between the two germline ends. Germline V CDR1 and CDR2: MNHNS, SASEGT. CDR3 length: 13 amino acids. CDR3 sequence (DNA): TGTGCCAGCACCAACAGCCATAATCAGCCCCAGCATTTT. Its translation is CASTNSHNQPQHF.